This T cell receptor (beta chain) was documented in a study of T cell responses to AZD1222 COVID-19 vaccine. Study details: Second doses that came at about 4 or about 12 weeks were put together.

Study-level results: Donors, mostly white British, included more females; clonal diversity was possibly underestimated. Spike as a whole was targeted by vaccine-associated CD4 TCRs, dominant at 160-218 and 743-854.

This clone has just a few counts. Its antigen remains unidentified. The data were produced by immunoSEQ multiplex PCR, yet TCRdb's version contains in-frame clones alone and is incomplete. Found here are approximately 50,000 clones, about 83% of them singletons; the top ten hold 6.6%. The CDR3 length is 12 residues. The V and J ends lost 1 base and 8 bases respectively, with 6 bases between them. Germline V gene lookup returns CDR1 SEHNR and CDR2 FQNEAQ (reference sequence). The clonotype originates from an adult in good health. Here the sequenced sample was peripheral blood, taken on day 0 of AZD1222 vaccination. V and J are TRBV7-9 and TRBJ2-1; D possibly uses TRBD1 or TRBD2 (5 bases each). The CDR3 loop reads CASSLVGDEQFF. In DNA, the CDR3 is TGTGCCAGCAGCTTAGTGGGGGATGAGCAGTTCTTC.